Listed here is a single T cell receptor (beta chain). This clone was recorded only once. This clone's antigen is unknown. Base quality data are lacking; no much larger clone is found one base away. The sample belongs to a study of blood T cell repertoires in COVID-19 (dated by TCRdb to 2018 to 2020). In the study overall: The collaborator samples originated in the United States, Italy and Spain and spanned the acute and convalescent phases of COVID-19. The prospective study material was composed of cDNA or gDNA derived from T cells, B-cell-depleted T cells, or PBMCs. Deeply sampled blood TCRbeta repertoires from subjects exposed to, actively infected with, or recovered from COVID-19 were included in the dataset. The repertoires were released in a freely available public database intended as a resource for research on the immune response to SARS-CoV-2. Samples came from the ongoing ImmuneRACE study (first 160 participants) plus 1,254 subjects from 6 global collaborators. The sample metadata nearly always contained a de-identified subject ID, COVID-19 status, age in years and sex. Where available, HLA class I and class II types were obtained from metadata supplied by the sample provider rather than from assay-based typing. Findings and caveats that apply to the study as a whole: The amount of clinical and demographic metadata varied by source and participant and was provided uncurated.

Whole blood was collected in K2EDTA tubes by collaborating institutions according to the institutions' own protocols. For TCRbeta analysis, collaborators shipped samples as frozen whole blood, isolated PBMCs, or DNA extracted from either of those sample types. TCRbeta CDR3 regions were amplified from genomic DNA using the immunoSEQ Assay, a bias-controlled multiplex PCR. The authors' analysis ran thus. The number of nucleated cells in each sample was estimated from the amplification of reference gene primers within the assay. To quantify the absolute abundance of each unique TCRbeta CDR3 rearrangement, sequence reads were collapsed and filtered. For each sample, productive Simpson clonality was calculated as the square root of Simpson's diversity index over productive rearrangements. This is the immuneACCESS table as TCRdb keeps it, with only in-frame sequences that have V and J called. A part of the clones is gone; compared with another copy, unresolved V genes explain less than half, and the rest is unexplained. V and J calls and clone size are given by that table; D and trimming were obtained from the DNA. A total of approximately 150,000 clones appear in this sample, roughly 87% of them only once. The ten largest clones represent about 5% of the sample.

Counted from cysteine to phenylalanine, this CDR3 has 17 amino acids. Here the CDR3 DNA is all that survives: 51 bases in frame from base 1. The sequence came from a human donor in a cohort sampled during active COVID-19. Sequenced sample: peripheral blood. The chain was built from TRBV21-1 and TRBJ2-5; the table's D call, TRBD1, has no DNA check behind it. TRBV21-1 is given as a pseudogene. The CDR3 has the sequence CASSGRAGRDSKETQYF. The DNA sequence is TGTGCCAGCAGCGGCCGCGCGGGACGGGACAGCAAAGAGACCCAGTACTTC.